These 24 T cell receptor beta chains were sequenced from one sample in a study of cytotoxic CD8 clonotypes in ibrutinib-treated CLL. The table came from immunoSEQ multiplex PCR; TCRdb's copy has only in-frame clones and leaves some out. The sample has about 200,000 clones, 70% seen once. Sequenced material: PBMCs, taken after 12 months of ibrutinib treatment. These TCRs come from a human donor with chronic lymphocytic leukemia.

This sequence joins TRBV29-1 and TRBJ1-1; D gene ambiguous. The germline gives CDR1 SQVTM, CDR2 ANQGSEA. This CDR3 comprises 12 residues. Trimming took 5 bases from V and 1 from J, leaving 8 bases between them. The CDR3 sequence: CSVIRQNTEAFF. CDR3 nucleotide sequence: TGCAGCGTTATCCGACAGAACACTGAAGCTTTCTTT.

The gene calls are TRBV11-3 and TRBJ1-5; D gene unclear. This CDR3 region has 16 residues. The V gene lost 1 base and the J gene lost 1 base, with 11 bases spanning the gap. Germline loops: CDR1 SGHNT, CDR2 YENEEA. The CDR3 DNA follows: TGTGCCAGCAGCTTAGGCAGGCAACTGAGCAATCAGCCCCAGCATTTT. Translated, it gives CASSLGRQLSNQPQHF.

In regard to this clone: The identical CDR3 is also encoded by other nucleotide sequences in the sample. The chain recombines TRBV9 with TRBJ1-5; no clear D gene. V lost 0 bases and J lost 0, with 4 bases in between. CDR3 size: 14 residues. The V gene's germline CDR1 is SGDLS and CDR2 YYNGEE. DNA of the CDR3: TGTGCCAGCAGCGTAGGCGGTAGCAATCAGCCCCAGCATTTT. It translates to CASSVGGSNQPQHF.

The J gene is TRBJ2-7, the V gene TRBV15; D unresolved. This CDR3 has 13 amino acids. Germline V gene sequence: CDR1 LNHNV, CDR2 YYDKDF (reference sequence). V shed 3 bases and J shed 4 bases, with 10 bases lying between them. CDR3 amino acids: CATSRGPQYEQYF. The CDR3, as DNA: TGTGCCACCAGCAGGGGCCCACAGTACGAGCAGTACTTC.

The CDR3 here is CAWSVYLGGQNNQPQHF. Written as DNA, the CDR3 is TGTGCCTGGAGTGTATATCTAGGGGGACAGAACAATCAGCCCCAGCATTTT. The V call is TRBV30, the J call TRBJ1-5; 7 positions match TRBD1. This CDR3 is built from 17 residues. Germline CDR1 and CDR2: GTSNPN and SVGIG (reference sequence). Trimming cost V 0 bases and J 3 bases; bases outside gene matches: 11. The full variable domain, its missing parts supplied by reference TRBV30 and TRBJ1-5, is SQTIHQWPATLVQPVGSPLSLECTVEGTSNPNLYWYRQAAGRGLQLLFYSVGIGQISSEVPQNLSASRPQDRQFILSSKKLLLSDSGFYLCAWSVYLGGQNNQPQHFGDGTRLSIL.

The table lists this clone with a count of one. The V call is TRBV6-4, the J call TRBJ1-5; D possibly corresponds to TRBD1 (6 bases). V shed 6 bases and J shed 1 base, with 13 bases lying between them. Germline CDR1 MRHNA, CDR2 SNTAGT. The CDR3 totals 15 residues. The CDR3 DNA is TGTGCCAGCAGGTCCGGGACACCGAGCAATCAGCCCCAGCATTTT. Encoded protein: CASRSGTPSNQPQHF.

The CDR3 region is CASSPTAANEKLFF. In nucleotides, the CDR3 is TGTGCCAGCAGTCCCACTGCGGCTAATGAAAAACTGTTTTTT. The rearrangement links TRBV27 to TRBJ1-4; no definite D call. There are 14 residues in the CDR3. V dropped 5 bases and J dropped 3 bases, with 10 bases sitting between them. Germline V gene sequence: CDR1 MNHEY, CDR2 SMNVEV (reference sequence).

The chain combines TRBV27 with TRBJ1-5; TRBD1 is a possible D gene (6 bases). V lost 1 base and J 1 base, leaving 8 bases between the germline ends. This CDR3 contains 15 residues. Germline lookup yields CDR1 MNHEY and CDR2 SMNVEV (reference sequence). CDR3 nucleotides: TGTGCCAGCAGTTTATACAGGGACAGCAATCAGCCCCAGCATTTT. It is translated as CASSLYRDSNQPQHF.

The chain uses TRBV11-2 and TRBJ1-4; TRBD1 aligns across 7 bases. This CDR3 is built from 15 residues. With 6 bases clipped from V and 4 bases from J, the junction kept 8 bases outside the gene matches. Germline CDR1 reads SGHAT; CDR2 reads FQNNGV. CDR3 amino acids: CASRLRTGVNEKLFF. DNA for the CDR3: TGTGCCAGCAGACTAAGGACAGGAGTTAATGAAAAACTGTTTTTT.

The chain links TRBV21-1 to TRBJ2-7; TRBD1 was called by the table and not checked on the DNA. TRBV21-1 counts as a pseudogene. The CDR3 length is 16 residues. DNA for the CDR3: TGTGCCAGCACCCTCAAAGGGGGACAGGGGGATGGCGAGCAGTACTTC. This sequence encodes CASTLKGGQGDGEQYF.

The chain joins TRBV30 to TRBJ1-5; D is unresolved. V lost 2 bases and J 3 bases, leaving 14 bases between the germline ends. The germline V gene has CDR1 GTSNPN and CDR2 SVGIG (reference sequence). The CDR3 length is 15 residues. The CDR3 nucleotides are TGTGCCTGGAGTCTCTTCGGGTCCTTCAATCAGCCCCAGCATTTT. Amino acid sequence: CAWSLFGSFNQPQHF.

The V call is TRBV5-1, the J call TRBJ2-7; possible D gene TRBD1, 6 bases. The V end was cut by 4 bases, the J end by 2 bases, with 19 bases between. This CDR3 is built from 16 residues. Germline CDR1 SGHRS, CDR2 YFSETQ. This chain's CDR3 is CASSNDRSLPPYEQYF. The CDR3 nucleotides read TGCGCCAGCAGCAACGACAGGTCTCTACCCCCCTACGAGCAGTACTTC.

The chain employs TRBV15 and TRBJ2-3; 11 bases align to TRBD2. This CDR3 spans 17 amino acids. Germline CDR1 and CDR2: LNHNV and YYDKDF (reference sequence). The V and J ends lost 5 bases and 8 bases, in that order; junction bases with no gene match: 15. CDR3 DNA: TGTGCCACCAGCCCTGCTATTAAACTAGCGGGGGTGAGTACGCAGTATTTT. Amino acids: CATSPAIKLAGVSTQYF. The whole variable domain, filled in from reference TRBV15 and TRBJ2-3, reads DAMVIQNPRYQVTQFGKPVTLSCSQTLNHNVMYWYQQKSSQAPKLLFHYYDKDFNNEADTPDNFQSRRPNTSFCFLDIRSPGLGDTAMYLCATSPAIKLAGVSTQYFGPGTRLTVL.

CDR3 DNA sequence: TGTGCCAGCAGCTTAGCGGGCGCAGAAGGGTACTTC. Translated: CASSLAGAEGYF. This chain joins TRBV7-2 and TRBJ2-5; D call uncertain. The V end lost 0 bases, the J end lost 13 bases, and 12 bases lay between the germline ends. The length of the CDR3 is 12 residues. The germline V gene has CDR1 SGHTA and CDR2 FQGNSA.

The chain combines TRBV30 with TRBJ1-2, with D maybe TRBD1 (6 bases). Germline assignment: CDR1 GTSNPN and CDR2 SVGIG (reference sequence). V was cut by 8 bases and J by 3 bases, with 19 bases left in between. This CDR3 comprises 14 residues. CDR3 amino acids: CAGMTQGRDYGYTF. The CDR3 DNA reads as TGTGCCGGCATGACACAGGGAAGGGACTATGGCTACACCTTC.

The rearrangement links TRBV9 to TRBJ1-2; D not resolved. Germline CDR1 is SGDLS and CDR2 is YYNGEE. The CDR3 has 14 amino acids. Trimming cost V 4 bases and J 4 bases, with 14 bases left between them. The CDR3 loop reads CASSPDIPFYGYTF. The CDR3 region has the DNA TGTGCCAGCAGCCCCGATATACCCTTCTATGGCTACACCTTC.

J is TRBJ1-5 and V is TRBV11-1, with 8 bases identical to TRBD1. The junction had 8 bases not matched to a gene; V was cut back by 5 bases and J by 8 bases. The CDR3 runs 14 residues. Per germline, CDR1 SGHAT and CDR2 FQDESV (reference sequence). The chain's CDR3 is CASSLTGVGEPQHF. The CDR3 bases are TGTGCCAGCAGCCTGACAGGGGTGGGGGAGCCCCAGCATTTT.

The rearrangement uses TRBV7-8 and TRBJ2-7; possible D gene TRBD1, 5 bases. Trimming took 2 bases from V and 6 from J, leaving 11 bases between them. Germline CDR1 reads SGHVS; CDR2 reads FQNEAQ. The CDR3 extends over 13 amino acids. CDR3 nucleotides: TGTGCCAGCAGCTTAAGTGGCAGGGCCGAGCAGTACTTC. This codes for CASSLSGRAEQYF.

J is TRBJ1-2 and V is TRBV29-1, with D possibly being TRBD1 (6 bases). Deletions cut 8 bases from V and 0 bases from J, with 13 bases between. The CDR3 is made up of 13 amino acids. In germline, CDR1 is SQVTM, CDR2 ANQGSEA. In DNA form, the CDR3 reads TGCAGCTCCTCACAGGGAGCTAACTATGGCTACACCTTC. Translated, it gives CSSSQGANYGYTF.

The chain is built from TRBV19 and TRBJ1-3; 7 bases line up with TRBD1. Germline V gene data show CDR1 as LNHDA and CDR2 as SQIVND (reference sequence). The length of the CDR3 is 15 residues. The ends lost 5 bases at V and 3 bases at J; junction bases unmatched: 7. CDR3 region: CASSPGQIVGNTIYF. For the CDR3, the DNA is TGTGCCAGTAGTCCGGGACAGATCGTTGGAAACACCATATATTTT.

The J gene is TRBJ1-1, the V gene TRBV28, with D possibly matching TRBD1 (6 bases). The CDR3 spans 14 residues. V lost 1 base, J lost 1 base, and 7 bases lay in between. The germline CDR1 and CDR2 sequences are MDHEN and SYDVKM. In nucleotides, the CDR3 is TGTGCCAGCAGTTTATCCAGGGGGAACACTGAAGCTTTCTTT. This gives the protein CASSLSRGNTEAFF.

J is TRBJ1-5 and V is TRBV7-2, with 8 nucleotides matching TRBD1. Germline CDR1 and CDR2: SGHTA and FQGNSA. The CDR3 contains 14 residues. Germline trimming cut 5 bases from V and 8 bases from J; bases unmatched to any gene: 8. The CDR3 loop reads CASSEGQGFKPQHF. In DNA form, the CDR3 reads TGTGCCAGCAGCGAAGGACAGGGCTTCAAGCCCCAGCATTTT. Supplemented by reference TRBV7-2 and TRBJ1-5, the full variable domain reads GAGVSQSPSNKVTEKGKDVELRCDPISGHTALYWYRQSLGQGLEFLIYFQGNSAPDKSGLPSDRFSAERTGGSVSTLTIQRTQQEDSAVYLCASSEGQGFKPQHFGDGTRLSIL.

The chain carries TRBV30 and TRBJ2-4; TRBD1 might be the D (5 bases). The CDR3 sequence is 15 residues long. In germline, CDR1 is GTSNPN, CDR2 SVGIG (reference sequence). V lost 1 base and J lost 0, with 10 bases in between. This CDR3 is CAWSGGILAKNIQYF. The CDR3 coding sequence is TGTGCCTGGAGTGGGGGCATCCTAGCCAAAAACATTCAGTACTTC.

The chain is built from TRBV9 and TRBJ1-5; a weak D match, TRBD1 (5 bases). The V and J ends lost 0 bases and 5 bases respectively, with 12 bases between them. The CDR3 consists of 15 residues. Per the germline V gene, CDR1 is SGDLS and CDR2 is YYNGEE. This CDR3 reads CASSVEEGLDQPQHF. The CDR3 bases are TGTGCCAGCAGCGTAGAAGAGGGACTGGATCAGCCCCAGCATTTT.